Listed here are 25 T cell receptor beta chains from one sample, sequenced in a study of HIV-infected children after antiretroviral therapy interruption. Documented treatment: PENTA 11 planned treatment interruption arm or continuous ART arm. The TCR library was built from RNA with a 3' RACE protocol and unique molecular identifiers. TCRdb fed the 3' RACE reads into MiXCR, producing one record per CDR3 protein. The table shows 30,000 to 50,000 distinct CDR3 sequences, with under 8% occurring only once. Source: CD45RA+ CD4+ T cells from PBMCs, pooled from several time points, taken from a donor given antiretroviral therapy, either interrupted or continuous. Described subset: naive CD4+ CD45RA+ CD45RO- T cells. Receptors were obtained from a pool of human donors with HIV.

There are many counts of this clonotype. Its ends do not fully match the called genes, so a read error is possible. The chain recombines TRBV4-2 with TRBJ1-6; D is possibly TRBD1 (6 bases). CDR1 is LGHNA and CDR2 is YNFKEQ in the germline V gene. CDR3 size: 14 residues. The CDR3 here is CASSQETGRTPLYF. In nucleotides, the CDR3 is TGTGCCAGCAGCCAAGAGACAGGAAGGACGCCCCTCTACTTT.

This clonotype was picked up many times. This chain links TRBV18 with TRBJ2-3; 7 nucleotides align to TRBD2. CDR1 and CDR2 (germline): KGHSH, LQKENI. The ends lost 0 bases at V and 2 bases at J; junction bases unmatched: 2. There are 15 residues in the CDR3. CDR3 DNA: TGTGCCAGCTCACCACCAGCGGGGATCACAGATACGCAGTATTTT. Encoded protein: CASSPPAGITDTQYF.

This clonotype was seen at least ten times. The junction differs from germline at one of its ends, possibly a read error. This chain links TRBV19 with TRBJ2-3; maybe TRBD1 (5 bases). This CDR3 comprises 13 residues. Per the germline V gene, CDR1 is LNHDA and CDR2 is SQIVND (reference sequence). CDR3: CASSFDSAETLYF. CDR3 bases: TGTGCCAGCAGTTTCGACAGTGCAGAAACGCTGTATTTT.

This clonotype occurred many times. The chain has TRBV7-2 and TRBJ1-2; weak D call: TRBD1 (6 bases). The V gene's germline CDR1 is SGHTA and CDR2 FQGNSA. The CDR3 contains 14 residues. V was shortened by 5 bases and J by 2 bases, with 12 bases between the two germline ends. CDR3 protein: CASSRVQGNYGYTF. Written as DNA, the CDR3 is TGTGCCAGCAGCCGAGTACAGGGCAACTATGGCTACACCTTC.

This clonotype has ten or more counts. This chain links TRBV7-2 with TRBJ2-3; unclear D gene. There are 14 residues in the CDR3. Trimming shortened V by 2 bases and J by 2 bases, and 8 bases separated the two germline ends. From germline, CDR1 is SGHTA and CDR2 FQGNSA. The CDR3 DNA reads as TGTGCCAGCAGCTTACGCGGATTCACAGATACGCAGTATTTT. It codes for CASSLRGFTDTQYF.

The table lists this clonotype with many counts. One junction end does not reproduce the germline sequence, and a read error may be involved. This rearrangement joins TRBV23-1 to TRBJ1-4; 11 nucleotides line up with TRBD1. TRBV23-1 is placed among ORFs of uncertain function. This CDR3 has 14 residues. Here the CDR3 DNA reads TGTGCCAGCATCCGGACAGGGGGCAACGAAAGATTATTTTTC. It translates to CASIRTGGNERLFF.

This clonotype came up a few times. The V call is TRBV5-1, the J call TRBJ1-1; D gene ambiguous. Germline values: CDR1 SGHRS, CDR2 YFSETQ. The CDR3 contains 16 residues. V gave up 4 bases and J gave up 4 bases, with 20 bases separating them. CDR3 DNA: TGCGCCAGCAGCGCCGGGATACTAGCCGGCGGCACTGAAGCTTTCTTT. Encoded protein: CASSAGILAGGTEAFF.

V and J are TRBV28 and TRBJ1-2; 7 bases are shared with TRBD1. Germline values: CDR1 MDHEN, CDR2 SYDVKM. This CDR3 contains 13 residues. V shed 6 bases, J shed 8 bases, and the junction held 9 bases outside the gene matches. CDR3 amino acids: CASSPDRVGGYTF. The DNA for the CDR3 is TGTGCCAGCAGCCCTGACAGGGTGGGCGGCTACACCTTC.

This clonotype was counted many times. The chain carries TRBV6-2 or TRBV6-3 and TRBJ1-1; TRBD1 might be the D (5 bases). The V end lost 1 base, the J end lost 5 bases, and 11 bases lay between the germline ends. The germline CDR1 and CDR2 sequences are MNHEY and SVGEGT. The CDR3 runs to 14 residues. CDR3 in DNA: TGTGCCAGCAGTTACTTGGGGGAGGTGACTGAAGCTTTCTTT. This encodes CASSYLGEVTEAFF.

Only a few counts were recorded for this clonotype. The chain joins TRBV6-4 to TRBJ2-1; D not resolved. The V gene's germline CDR1 is MRHNA and CDR2 SNTAGT. V lost 9 bases, J lost 11 bases, and 11 bases lay in between. CDR3 length equals 10 residues. As DNA, the CDR3 is TGTGCCAGACGAGGACGGAAGCAGTTCTTC. It translates to CARRGRKQFF.

This clonotype has a count of ten or more. The chain recombines TRBV12-3 or TRBV12-4 with TRBJ2-7; perhaps TRBD1 as D (6 bases). The CDR3 extends over 15 amino acids. V lost 5 bases, J lost 3 bases, and 17 bases lay in between. This CDR3 is CASSNGDNYDYEQYF. The CDR3 bases are TGTGCCAGCAGTAATGGGGACAACTACGACTACGAGCAGTACTTC.

This clonotype has a count of ten or more. DNA for the CDR3: TGTGCCAGCAGGAAGCTGAACACTGAAGCTTTCTTT. This sequence encodes CASRKLNTEAFF. The V call is TRBV6-5, the J call TRBJ1-1; D unclear. Trimming took off 6 bases at V and 0 bases at J, with 5 bases between the two ends. In germline, CDR1 is MNHEY, CDR2 SVGAGI. This CDR3 is 12 amino acids long.

By share, this clonotype counts as medium-sized. This chain connects TRBV6-6 to TRBJ1-1, with a tentative D call TRBD1 (6 bases). The germline V gene encodes CDR1 MNHNY and CDR2 SVGAGI (reference sequence). With 5 bases removed from V and 14 bases from J, the gap between germline ends came to 27 bases. The CDR3 runs to 15 residues. This CDR3 reads CASSDTGTSNTEVFF. In DNA form, the CDR3 reads TGTGCCAGCAGTGACACCGGGACATCAAACACAGAAGTCTTCTTT.

This clonotype was seen many times. The chain links TRBV5-6 to TRBJ1-2; D possibly corresponds to TRBD1 (6 bases). V lost 4 bases, J lost 4 bases, and 11 bases lay in between. The CDR3 covers 13 residues. Germline lookup yields CDR1 SGHDT and CDR2 YYEEEE. This CDR3 reads CASSVGQLYGYTF. For the CDR3, the DNA is TGTGCCAGCAGCGTCGGACAGCTCTATGGCTACACCTTC.

This clonotype was seen at least ten times. The chain couples TRBV10-3 to TRBJ2-3; 11 bases agree with TRBD2. The CDR3 length is 15 residues. The germline CDR1 and CDR2 sequences are ENHRY and SYGVKD. V lost 0 bases to trimming and J lost 6 bases; unmatched junction nucleotides: 2. CDR3 in DNA: TGTGCCATCAGTGAGTCACTAGCGGGGGTGGATACGCAGTATTTT. Protein product: CAISESLAGVDTQYF.

This clonotype was counted ten times or more. The chain combines TRBV7-6 with TRBJ2-2; D is possibly TRBD2 (6 bases). The V end lost 5 bases, the J end lost 5 bases, and 15 bases lay between the germline ends. Per germline, CDR1 SGHVS and CDR2 FNYEAQ. This CDR3 spans 15 amino acids. The CDR3 coding sequence is TGTGCCAGCAGCCCGGCGGCGGGGCGGACCGGGGAGCTGTTTTTT. Residues: CASSPAAGRTGELFF. Full variable domain (remainder filled in from reference TRBV7-6 and TRBJ2-2): GAGVSQSPRYKVTKRGQDVALRCDPISGHVSLYWYRQALGQGPEFLTYFNYEAQQDKSGLPNDRFSAERPEGSISTLTIQRTEQRDSAMYRCASSPAAGRTGELFFGEGSRLTVL.

In this sample, this clonotype turned up many times. CDR3 sequence (DNA): TGCGCCAGCAGTCCCTCCCCGGACAGAACCCTGGGGGAGACCCAGTACTTC. The encoded protein is CASSPSPDRTLGETQYF. The rearrangement links TRBV5-1 to TRBJ2-5; possibly TRBD1 for D (6 bases). Between the trimmed V and J ends, which lost 5 bases and 5 bases, there was a span of 25 bases. The CDR3 spans 17 residues. CDR1 SGHRS and CDR2 YFSETQ come from the germline V gene.

V and J are TRBV4-1 and TRBJ2-3, with 7 nucleotides matching TRBD2. Germline CDR1 is MGHRA and CDR2 is YSYEKL. CDR3 size: 15 residues. V trimming: 1 base; J trimming: 2 bases; junction bases outside the gene matches: 3. The CDR3 here is CASSQVGLYTDTQYF. The CDR3 bases are TGCGCCAGCAGCCAAGTGGGACTATACACAGATACGCAGTATTTT.

A remark on this clonotype: This may stem from a read error, because a much larger clone lies one nucleotide away. The rearrangement joins TRBV9 to TRBJ2-1, with D possibly being TRBD2 (5 bases). The germline gives CDR1 SGDLS, CDR2 YYNGEE. The CDR3 is made up of 20 amino acids. In nucleotides, the CDR3 is TGTTCCAGCAGCGTAGTCGCTTCTTCTTCGGGATCTCGGGGCTACAATGAGCAGTTCTTC. Translating it yields CSSSVVASSSGSRGYNEQFF.

This clonotype has a handful of counts. This chain connects TRBV28 to TRBJ1-1; D may be TRBD1 (6 bases). Germline values: CDR1 MDHEN, CDR2 SYDVKM. V lost 6 bases, J lost 4 bases, and 15 bases lay in between. The CDR3 loop spans 14 amino acids. DNA of the CDR3: TGTGCCAGCAGAGAAGGAGGGGGTATCACTGAAGCTTTCTTT. It specifies CASREGGGITEAFF.

This clonotype was recorded many times. CDR3 loop: CASSQDYRGSYEQYF. The CDR3 DNA is TGCGCCAGCAGCCAAGATTACAGGGGATCCTACGAGCAGTACTTC. The V call is TRBV4-3, the J call TRBJ2-7; 7 bases are shared with TRBD1. Losses at the gene ends were 0 bases for V and 1 base for J; bases not matched to a gene: 3. CDR3 length: 15 residues. Germline CDR1 LGHNA, CDR2 YSLEER.

This clonotype was found many times. The chain joins TRBV10-1 to TRBJ2-7; D not certain. CDR3 length: 14 residues. Per germline, CDR1 WNHNN and CDR2 SYGVQD (reference sequence). Trimming removed 5 bases at V and 2 bases at J, with 13 bases between. The CDR3 DNA reads as TGCGCCAGCAGTAGCCCTAGGATGGCCTACGAGCAGTACTTC. This translates into CASSSPRMAYEQYF.

This clonotype was detected many times. The rearrangement uses TRBV29-1 and TRBJ2-1, with 12 nucleotides matching TRBD2. V gave up 4 bases and J gave up 8 bases; unmatched junction bases: 6. The CDR3 runs 14 residues. Germline V gives CDR1 SQVTM, CDR2 ANQGSEA. The CDR3 DNA reads TGCAGCGTTGCAAGACTAGCGGGAGTGGATGAGCAGTTCTTC. It encodes CSVARLAGVDEQFF.

CDR3 in amino acids: CASSSTEDWTSSYEQYF. The CDR3 DNA is TGTGCCAGCAGCTCCACTGAAGACTGGACCTCCTCCTACGAGCAGTACTTC. The chain joins TRBV7-9 to TRBJ2-7; D not certain. The CDR3 extends over 17 amino acids. The germline gives CDR1 SEHNR, CDR2 FQNEAQ (reference sequence). Between the trimmed V and J ends, which lost 4 bases and 0 bases, there was a span of 19 bases.

This clonotype was seen many times. This chain uses TRBV18 with TRBJ2-3; D is unresolved. The CDR3 contains 14 residues. With 0 bases removed from V and 2 bases from J, the gap between germline ends came to 6 bases. CDR1 is KGHSH, CDR2 LQKENI, per germline. In DNA form, the CDR3 reads TGTGCCAGCTCACCACCGGGTGTCACAGATACGCAGTATTTT. Protein sequence: CASSPPGVTDTQYF.